These 9 T cell receptor beta chains were sequenced from one sample in a study of cytomegalovirus exposure and HLA in healthy donors. Here immunoSEQ multiplex PCR was the method, and the copy in TCRdb shows in-frame clones only, minus some. The sample includes around 91,000 clones, about 93% of them seen just once. Specimen: PBMCs. The receptors were sampled from a woman aged 25 to 45 in good health and CMV-seropositive.

This chain uses TRBV19 with TRBJ2-7, with D perhaps TRBD1 (5 bases). With 2 bases removed from V and 0 bases from J, the gap between germline ends came to 5 bases. The CDR3 has 13 residues. Germline CDR1 LNHDA, CDR2 SQIVND (reference sequence). The CDR3 DNA reads TGTGCCAGTAGTATACAGGGCTCCTACGAGCAGTACTTC. The encoded protein is CASSIQGSYEQYF.

The chain carries TRBV7-9 and TRBJ2-2; D uncertain. The CDR3 runs to 14 residues. Trimming took 1 base from V and 1 from J, leaving 4 bases between them. The V gene's germline CDR1 is SEHNR and CDR2 FQNEAQ (reference sequence). The CDR3 reads CASSLDRNTGELFF. The DNA for the CDR3 is TGTGCCAGCAGCTTAGACAGGAACACCGGGGAGCTGTTTTTT.

The V gene is TRBV7-8, the J gene TRBJ2-3; D may be TRBD2 (6 bases). Trimming took off 3 bases at V and 1 base at J, with 17 bases between the two ends. This CDR3 is 17 amino acids long. Germline values: CDR1 SGHVS, CDR2 FQNEAQ. CDR3: CASSLRNSGGGTDTQYF. The CDR3, as DNA: TGTGCCAGCAGCTTGAGAAATAGCGGTGGGGGCACAGATACGCAGTATTTT.

J is TRBJ1-5 and V is TRBV19; unclear D gene. CDR1 is LNHDA and CDR2 is SQIVND in the germline V gene (reference sequence). With 6 bases removed from V and 12 bases from J, the gap between germline ends came to 15 bases. CDR3 length: 12 residues. The DNA of the CDR3 is TGTGCCAGTAGCACCATGGGAGAAAACCAGCATTTT. This encodes CASSTMGENQHF.

The chain joins TRBV7-9 to TRBJ1-2; 8 nucleotides line up with TRBD1. This CDR3 spans 15 amino acids. CDR1 and CDR2 (germline): SEHNR, FQNEAQ (reference sequence). V was pared by 3 bases and J by 0 bases, with 3 bases of the junction left unmatched. The CDR3 protein is CASSLDREANYGYTF. CDR3 sequence (DNA): TGTGCCAGCAGCTTGGACAGGGAGGCTAACTATGGCTACACCTTC.

This sequence joins TRBV15 and TRBJ2-2; tentative D call: TRBD2 (5 bases). CDR3 length: 14 residues. V was trimmed by 8 bases and J by 5 bases, leaving 15 bases between them. Germline lookup yields CDR1 LNHNV and CDR2 YYDKDF (reference sequence). CDR3 protein: CATQRERRTGELFF. CDR3 DNA: TGTGCCACCCAGAGGGAGCGTCGGACCGGGGAGCTGTTTTTT. The whole variable domain, remainder taken from reference TRBV15 and TRBJ2-2, is DAMVIQNPRYQVTQFGKPVTLSCSQTLNHNVMYWYQQKSSQAPKLLFHYYDKDFNNEADTPDNFQSRRPNTSFCFLDIRSPGLGDTAMYLCATQRERRTGELFFGEGSRLTVL.

The chain employs TRBV14 and TRBJ2-2, with 10 nucleotides matching TRBD1. The germline V gene has CDR1 SGHDN and CDR2 FVKESK. There are 16 residues in the CDR3. J was trimmed by 3 bases and V by 4 bases; bases with no gene match: 5. The CDR3 nucleotides read TGTGCCAGCAGCCCCCGGGACAGGGGCCACACCGGGGAGCTGTTTTTT. Amino acids: CASSPRDRGHTGELFF.

The chain uses TRBV28 and TRBJ2-1; 10 nucleotides match TRBD2. V shed 5 bases and J 8 bases; nucleotides not matched to a gene: 9. The germline V gene encodes CDR1 MDHEN and CDR2 SYDVKM. The CDR3 length is 15 residues. The CDR3 protein is CASSPASGSVYEQFF. The DNA for the CDR3 is TGTGCCAGCAGTCCCGCTAGCGGGAGTGTCTATGAGCAGTTCTTC.

The chain combines TRBV20-1 with TRBJ2-1, with 11 bases that match TRBD2. Germline lookup yields CDR1 DFQATT and CDR2 SNEGSKA (reference sequence). This CDR3 is 11 amino acids long. Trimming removed 6 bases from V and 12 bases from J; junction bases left unmatched: 4. As DNA, the CDR3 is TGCAGTGCCCCGGGACTAGCGGTGCAGTTCTTC. It translates to CSAPGLAVQFF.